This T cell receptor beta chain was identified during a study of beta chain features in type 1 diabetes. Overall study results and limits: All four CD4+ subsets of Type 1 diabetes patients contained TCRB CDR3s that were moderately but significantly shorter. The study found that naive, central memory and Treg TCRB repertoires appeared more similar in patients than in healthy donors.

Germline loops: CDR1 SEHNR, CDR2 FQNEAQ (reference sequence). This CDR3 region has 14 residues. The ends were cut back, 5 bases at V and 1 base at J, with 11 bases in the middle. Expressed TCRB transcripts were sequenced after all isolated RNA was converted to cDNA. The assay was immunoSEQ multiplex PCR, and TCRdb's table has in-frame clones only and misses some. Of fewer than 400,000 clones listed, 6.5% to 10% are singletons. This clone was counted a few times. Its antigen is unidentified. The source of this sequence is a woman under 30 in good health. Input material: central memory CD4+ T cells from blood. The chain joins TRBV7-9 to TRBJ1-1; D is uncertain. The DNA for the CDR3 is TGTGCCAGCAGCCTACAGATAACGAACACTGAAGCTTTCTTT. It encodes CASSLQITNTEAFF.